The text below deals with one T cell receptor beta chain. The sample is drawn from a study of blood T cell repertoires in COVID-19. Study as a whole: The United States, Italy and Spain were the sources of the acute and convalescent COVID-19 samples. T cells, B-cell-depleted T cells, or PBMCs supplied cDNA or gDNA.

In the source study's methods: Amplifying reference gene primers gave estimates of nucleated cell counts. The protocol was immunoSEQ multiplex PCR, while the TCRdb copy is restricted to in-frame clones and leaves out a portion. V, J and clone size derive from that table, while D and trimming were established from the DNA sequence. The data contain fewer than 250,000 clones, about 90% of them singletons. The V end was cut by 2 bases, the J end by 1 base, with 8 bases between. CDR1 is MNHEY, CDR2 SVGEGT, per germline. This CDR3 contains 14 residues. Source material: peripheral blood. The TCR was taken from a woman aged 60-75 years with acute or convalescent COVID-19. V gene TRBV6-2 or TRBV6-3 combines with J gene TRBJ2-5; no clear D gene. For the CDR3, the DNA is TGTGCCAGCAGTTACGATAGCTCCCAAGAGACCCAGTACTTC. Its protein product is CASSYDSSQETQYF.